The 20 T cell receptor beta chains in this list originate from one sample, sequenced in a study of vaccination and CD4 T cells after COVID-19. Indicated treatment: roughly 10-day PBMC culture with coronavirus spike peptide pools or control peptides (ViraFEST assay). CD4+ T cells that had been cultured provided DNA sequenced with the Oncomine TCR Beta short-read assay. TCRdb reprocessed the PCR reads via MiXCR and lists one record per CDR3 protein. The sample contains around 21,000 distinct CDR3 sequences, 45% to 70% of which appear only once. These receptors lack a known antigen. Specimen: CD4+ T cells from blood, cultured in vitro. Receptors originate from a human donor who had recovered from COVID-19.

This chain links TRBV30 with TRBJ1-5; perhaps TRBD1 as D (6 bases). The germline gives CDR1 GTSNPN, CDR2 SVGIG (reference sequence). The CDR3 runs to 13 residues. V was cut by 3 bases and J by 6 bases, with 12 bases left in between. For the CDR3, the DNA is TGTGCCTGGAGCCGACAGGTCGCTCAGCCCCAGCATTTT. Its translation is CAWSRQVAQPQHF.

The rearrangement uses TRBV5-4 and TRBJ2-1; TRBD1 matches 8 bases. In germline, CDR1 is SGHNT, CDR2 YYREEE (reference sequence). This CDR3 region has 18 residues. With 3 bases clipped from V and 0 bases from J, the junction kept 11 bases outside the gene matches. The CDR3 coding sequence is TGTGCCAGCAGCTCCTCCTGGACAGGGACCAGCTCCTACAATGAGCAGTTCTTC. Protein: CASSSSWTGTSSYNEQFF.

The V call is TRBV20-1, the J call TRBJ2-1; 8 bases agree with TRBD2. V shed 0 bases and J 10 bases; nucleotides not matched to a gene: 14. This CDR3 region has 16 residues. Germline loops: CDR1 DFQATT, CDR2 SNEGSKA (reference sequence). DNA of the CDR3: TGCAGTGCTAGAGATCCCGCCGGGACTAGGGGGTGGGAGCAGTTCTTC. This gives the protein CSARDPAGTRGWEQFF.

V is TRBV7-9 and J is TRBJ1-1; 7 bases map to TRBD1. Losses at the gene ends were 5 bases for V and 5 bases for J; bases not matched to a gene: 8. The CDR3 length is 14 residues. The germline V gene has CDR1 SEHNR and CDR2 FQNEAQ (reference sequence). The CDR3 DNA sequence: TGTGCCAGCAGCCAATCGCAGGGGGAAACTGAAGCTTTCTTT. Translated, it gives CASSQSQGETEAFF.

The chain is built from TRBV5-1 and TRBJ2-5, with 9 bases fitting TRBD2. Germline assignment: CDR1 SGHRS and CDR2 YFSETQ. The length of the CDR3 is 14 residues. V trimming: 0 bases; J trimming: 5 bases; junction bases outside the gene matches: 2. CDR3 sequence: CASSLATSGETQYF. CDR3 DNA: TGCGCCAGCAGCTTGGCTACTAGCGGGGAGACCCAGTACTTC.

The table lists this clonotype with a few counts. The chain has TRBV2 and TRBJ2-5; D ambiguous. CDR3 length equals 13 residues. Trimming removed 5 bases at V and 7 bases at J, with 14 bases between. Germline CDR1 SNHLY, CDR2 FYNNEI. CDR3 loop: CASSSDQHGTQYF. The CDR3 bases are TGTGCCAGCAGTTCGGACCAACACGGGACCCAGTACTTC. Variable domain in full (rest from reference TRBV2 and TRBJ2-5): EPEVTQTPSHQVTQMGQEVILRCVPISNHLYFYWYRQILGQKVEFLVSFYNNEISEKSEIFDDQFSVERPDGSNFTLKIRSTKLEDSAMYFCASSSDQHGTQYFGPGTRLLVL.

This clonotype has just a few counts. The CDR3 sequence is CASGQGNNSPLHF. In DNA form, the CDR3 reads TGTGCCAGTGGCCAGGGGAATAATTCACCCCTCCACTTT. The chain joins TRBV19 to TRBJ1-6; D is possibly TRBD1 (6 bases). From germline, CDR1 is LNHDA and CDR2 SQIVND (reference sequence). There are 13 residues in the CDR3. The V gene lost 8 bases and the J gene lost 5 bases, with 10 bases spanning the gap.

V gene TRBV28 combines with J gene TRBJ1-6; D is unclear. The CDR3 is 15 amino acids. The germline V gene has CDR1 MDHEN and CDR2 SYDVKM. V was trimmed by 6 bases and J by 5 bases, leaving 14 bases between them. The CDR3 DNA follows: TGTGCCAGCAGATACTCCCGGGGAAATAATTCACCCCTCCACTTT. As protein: CASRYSRGNNSPLHF.

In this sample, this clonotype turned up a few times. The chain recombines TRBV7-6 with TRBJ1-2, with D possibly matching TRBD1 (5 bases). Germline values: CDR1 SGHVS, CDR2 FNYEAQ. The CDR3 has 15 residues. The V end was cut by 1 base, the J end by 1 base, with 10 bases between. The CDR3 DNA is TGTGCCAGCAGCTTAGTTCCAGGGCATAACTATGGCTACACCTTC. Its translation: CASSLVPGHNYGYTF.

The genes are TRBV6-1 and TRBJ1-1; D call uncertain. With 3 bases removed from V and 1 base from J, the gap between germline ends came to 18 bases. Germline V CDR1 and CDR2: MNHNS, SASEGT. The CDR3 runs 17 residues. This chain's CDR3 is CASSDAGLLGRNTEAFF. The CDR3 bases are TGTGCCAGCAGTGACGCCGGGTTACTCGGAAGGAACACTGAAGCTTTCTTT.

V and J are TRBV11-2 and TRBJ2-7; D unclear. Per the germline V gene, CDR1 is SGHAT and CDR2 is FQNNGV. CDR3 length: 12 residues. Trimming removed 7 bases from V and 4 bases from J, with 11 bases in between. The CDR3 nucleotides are TGTGCCAGCACCCGGTCACCATACGAGCAGTACTTC. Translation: CASTRSPYEQYF.

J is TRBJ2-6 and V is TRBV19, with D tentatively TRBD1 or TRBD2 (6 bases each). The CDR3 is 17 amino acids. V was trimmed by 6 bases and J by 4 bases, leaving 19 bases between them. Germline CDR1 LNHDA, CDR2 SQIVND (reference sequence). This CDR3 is CASSSLLGGPGANVLTF. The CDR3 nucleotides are TGTGCCAGTAGCTCACTTCTAGGGGGGCCCGGGGCCAACGTCCTGACTTTC. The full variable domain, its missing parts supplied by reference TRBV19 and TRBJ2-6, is DGGITQSPKYLFRKEGQNVTLSCEQNLNHDAMYWYRQDPGQGLRLIYYSQIVNDFQKGDIAEGYSVSREKKESFPLTVTSAQKNPTAFYLCASSSLLGGPGANVLTFGAGSRLTVL.

The CDR3 region is CATRTGTGGYTF. CDR3 DNA: TGTGCCACCCGGACAGGGACAGGGGGCTACACCTTC. The chain employs TRBV6-4 and TRBJ1-2; 9 bases match TRBD1. CDR1 and CDR2 (germline): MRHNA, SNTAGT. CDR3 length: 12 amino acids. V dropped 10 bases and J dropped 8; count of bases not matched to a gene: 8.

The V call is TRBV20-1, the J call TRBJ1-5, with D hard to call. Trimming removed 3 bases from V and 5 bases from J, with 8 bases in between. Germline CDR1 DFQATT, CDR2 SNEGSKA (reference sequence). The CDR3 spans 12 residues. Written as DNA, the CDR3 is TGCAGTGCTAGGGGCCCAGATCAGCCCCAGCATTTT. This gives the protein CSARGPDQPQHF.

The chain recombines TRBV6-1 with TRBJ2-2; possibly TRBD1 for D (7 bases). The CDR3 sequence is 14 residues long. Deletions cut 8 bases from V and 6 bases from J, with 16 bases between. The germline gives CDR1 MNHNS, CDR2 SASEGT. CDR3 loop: CASDWAGGSGELFF. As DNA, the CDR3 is TGTGCCAGCGACTGGGCAGGGGGGTCCGGGGAGCTGTTTTTT.

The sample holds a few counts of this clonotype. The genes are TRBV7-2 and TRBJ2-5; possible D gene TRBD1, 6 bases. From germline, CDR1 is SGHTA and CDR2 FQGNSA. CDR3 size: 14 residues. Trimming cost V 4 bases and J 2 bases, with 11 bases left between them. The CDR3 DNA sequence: TGTGCCAGCAGCTCGACCACAGGGCAAGAGACCCAGTACTTC. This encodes CASSSTTGQETQYF.

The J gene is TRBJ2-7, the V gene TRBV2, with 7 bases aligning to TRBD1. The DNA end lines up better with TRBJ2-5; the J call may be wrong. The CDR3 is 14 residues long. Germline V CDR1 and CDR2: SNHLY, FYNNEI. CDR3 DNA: TGTGCCAGCAACTACAGGGGCCAGGGGGAGACCCAGTACTTC. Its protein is CASNYRGQGETQYF.

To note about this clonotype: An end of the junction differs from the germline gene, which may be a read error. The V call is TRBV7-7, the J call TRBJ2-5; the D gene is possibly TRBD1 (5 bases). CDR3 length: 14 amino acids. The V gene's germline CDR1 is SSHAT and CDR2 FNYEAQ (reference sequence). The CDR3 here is CASSLSGYQETQYF. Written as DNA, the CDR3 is TGTGCTAGCAGCTTATCAGGGTACCAAGAGACCCAGTACTTC. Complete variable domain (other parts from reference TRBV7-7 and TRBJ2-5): GAGVSQSPRYKVTKRGQDVTLRCDPISSHATLYWYQQALGQGPEFLTYFNYEAQPDKSGLPSDRFSAERPEGSISTLTIQRTEQRDSAMYRCASSLSGYQETQYFGPGTRLLVL.

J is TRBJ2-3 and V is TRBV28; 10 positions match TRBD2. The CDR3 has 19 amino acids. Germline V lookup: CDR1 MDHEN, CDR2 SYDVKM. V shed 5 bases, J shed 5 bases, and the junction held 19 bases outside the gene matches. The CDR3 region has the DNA TGTGCCAGCAGTCCCCCGCCCCCAATAGCGGGAGGCCGGGGAGATACGCAGTATTTT. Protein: CASSPPPPIAGGRGDTQYF.

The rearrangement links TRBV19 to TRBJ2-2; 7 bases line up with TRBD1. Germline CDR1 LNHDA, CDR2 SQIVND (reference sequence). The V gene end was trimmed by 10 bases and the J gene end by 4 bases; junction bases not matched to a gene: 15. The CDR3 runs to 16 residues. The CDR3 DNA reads TGTGCCACCACCGCAACACAGGGGATTGGCACCGGGGAGCTGTTTTTT. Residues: CATTATQGIGTGELFF.